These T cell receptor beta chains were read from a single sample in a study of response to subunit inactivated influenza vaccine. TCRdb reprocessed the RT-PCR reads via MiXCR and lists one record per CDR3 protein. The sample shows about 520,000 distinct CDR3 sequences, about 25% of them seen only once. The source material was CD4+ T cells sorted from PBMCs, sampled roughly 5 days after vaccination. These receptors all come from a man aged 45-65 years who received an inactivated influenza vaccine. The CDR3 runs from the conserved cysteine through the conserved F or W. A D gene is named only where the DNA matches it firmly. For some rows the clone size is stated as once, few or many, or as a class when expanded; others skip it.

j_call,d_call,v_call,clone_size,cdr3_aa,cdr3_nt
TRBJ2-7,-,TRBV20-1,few,CSASGAYEQYF,TGCAGTGCTAGTGGGGCCTACGAGCAGTACTTC
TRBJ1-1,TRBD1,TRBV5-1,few,CASSRGTDWKVTEAFF,TGCGCCAGCAGCCGCGGGACAGATTGGAAAGTCACTGAAGCTTTCTTT
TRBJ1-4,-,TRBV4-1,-,CASSRPPLGLGREKLFF,TGCGCCAGCAGCCGGCCTCCTCTGGGACTAGGGAGAGAAAAACTGTTTTTT
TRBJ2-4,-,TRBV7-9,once,CASSFRRGDIQYF,TGTGCCAGCAGCTTCAGACGGGGAGACATTCAGTACTTC
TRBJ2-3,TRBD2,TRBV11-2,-,CASSQAGGPTDTQYF,TGTGCCAGCAGCCAAGCGGGAGGGCCCACAGATACGCAGTATTTT
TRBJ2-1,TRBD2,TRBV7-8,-,CASIALAVYNEQFF,TGTGCCAGCATCGCACTAGCGGTCTACAATGAGCAGTTCTTC
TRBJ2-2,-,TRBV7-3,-,CASSQQATGELFF,TGTGCCAGCTCCCAACAGGCCACCGGGGAGCTGTTTTTT
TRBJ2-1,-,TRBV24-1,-,CATSPTTHSSYNEQFF,TGTGCCACCAGCCCGACAACCCATAGCTCCTACAATGAGCAGTTCTTC
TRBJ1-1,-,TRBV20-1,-,CSARIGNGVPTEAFF,TGCAGTGCTAGAATCGGCAATGGGGTACCCACTGAAGCTTTCTTT
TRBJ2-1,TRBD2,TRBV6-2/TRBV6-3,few,CASSGTSGSLSEQFF,TGTGCCAGCAGTGGGACTAGCGGGAGCCTTTCTGAGCAGTTCTTC
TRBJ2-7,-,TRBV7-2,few,CARPRSPRQYF,TGTGCCAGGCCTCGTAGCCCTCGGCAGTACTTC
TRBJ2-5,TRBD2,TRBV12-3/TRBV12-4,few,CASRGLAGVKTQYF,TGTGCCAGCAGGGGACTAGCGGGAGTTAAGACCCAGTACTTC
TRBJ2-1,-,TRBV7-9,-,CASSLSVANEQFF,TGTGCCAGCAGCCTATCGGTAGCGAATGAGCAGTTCTTC
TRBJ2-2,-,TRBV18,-,CASSLQGIGGELFF,TGTGCCAGCTCACTGCAGGGTATCGGCGGGGAGCTGTTTTTT
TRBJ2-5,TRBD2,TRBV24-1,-,CATSDPSGRYQETQYF,TGTGCCACCAGTGATCCTAGCGGCAGATACCAAGAGACCCAGTACTTC
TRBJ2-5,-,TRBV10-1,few,CASSEAIQETQYF,TGCGCCAGCAGTGAGGCCATCCAAGAGACCCAGTACTTC
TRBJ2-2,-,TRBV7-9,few,CASDDKTGELFF,TGTGCCAGCGACGATAAGACCGGGGAGCTGTTTTTT
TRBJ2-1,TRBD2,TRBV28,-,CASSWPGLAGHEQFF,TGTGCCAGCAGTTGGCCGGGACTAGCGGGCCATGAGCAGTTCTTC
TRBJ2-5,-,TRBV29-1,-,CSVSQVVLETQYF,TGCAGCGTTTCCCAGGTGGTGTTGGAGACCCAGTACTTC
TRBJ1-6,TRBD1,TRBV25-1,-,CASSDDRVTSGLTLHF,TGTGCCAGCAGTGACGACAGGGTGACATCTGGGTTAACCCTCCACTTT
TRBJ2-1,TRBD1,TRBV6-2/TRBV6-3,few,CASSNPGTEFSYNEQFF,TGTGCCAGCAGCAACCCCGGGACAGAGTTCTCCTACAATGAGCAGTTCTTC
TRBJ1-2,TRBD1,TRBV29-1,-,CSVEDREGYTF,TGCAGCGTTGAGGACAGGGAGGGCTACACCTTC
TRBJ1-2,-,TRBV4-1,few,CASNLGSAEGYTF,TGCGCCAGCAACTTAGGATCCGCGGAAGGCTACACCTTC
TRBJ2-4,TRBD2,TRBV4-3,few,CASSSGQSGGGKNIQYF,TGCGCCAGCAGCAGCGGCCAATCCGGGGGGGGCAAAAACATTCAGTACTTC
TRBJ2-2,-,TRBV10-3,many,CAIRVTGELFF,TGTGCCATTAGGGTCACCGGGGAGCTGTTTTTT
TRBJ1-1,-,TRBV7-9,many,CASSARVLLLMNTEAFF,TGTGCCAGCAGCGCCAGGGTTCTACTGCTCATGAACACTGAAGCTTTCTTT
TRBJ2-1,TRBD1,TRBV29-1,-,CSVQRTGNEQFF,TGCAGCGTCCAAAGGACAGGGAATGAGCAGTTCTTC
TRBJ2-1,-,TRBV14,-,CASSRGVEQFF,TGTGCCAGCAGTCGAGGAGTTGAGCAGTTCTTC
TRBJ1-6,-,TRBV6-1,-,CASRADSDNSPLHF,TGTGCCAGCAGGGCTGACAGTGATAATTCACCCCTCCACTTT
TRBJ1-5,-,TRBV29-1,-,CSVGGGMDQPQHF,TGCAGCGTTGGTGGGGGTATGGATCAGCCCCAGCATTTT
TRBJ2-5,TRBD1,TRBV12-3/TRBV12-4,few,CASRSTGVETQYF,TGTGCCAGCAGGTCAACAGGGGTAGAGACCCAGTACTTC
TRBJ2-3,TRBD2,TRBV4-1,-,CASSPVAGGPGDTQYF,TGCGCCAGCAGCCCCGTAGCGGGGGGGCCAGGTGATACGCAGTATTTT
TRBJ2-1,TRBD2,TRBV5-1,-,CASSTTRGGFSYNEQFF,TGCGCCAGCAGCACCACTCGCGGGGGGTTCTCCTACAATGAGCAGTTCTTC
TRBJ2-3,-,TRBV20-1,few,CSAEPPGVRQYF,TGCAGTGCTGAGCCCCCCGGGGTGAGGCAGTATTTT
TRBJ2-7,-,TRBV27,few,CASSLSWGFEQYF,TGTGCCAGCAGTTTATCTTGGGGCTTCGAGCAGTACTTC
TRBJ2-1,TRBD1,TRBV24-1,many,CATSTGQGTNEQFF,TGTGCCACCAGTACGGGACAGGGTACAAATGAGCAGTTCTTC
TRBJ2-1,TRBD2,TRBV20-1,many,CSATDGGALADYNEQFF,TGCAGTGCTACCGACGGGGGGGCGCTGGCGGACTACAATGAGCAGTTCTTC
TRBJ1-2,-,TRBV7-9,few,CASSIGGFSYGYTF,TGTGCCAGCAGCATAGGAGGGTTTAGTTATGGCTACACCTTC
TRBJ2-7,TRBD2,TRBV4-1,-,CASSLYLAGPSYEQYF,TGCGCCAGCAGTCTATATTTAGCGGGACCCTCCTACGAGCAGTACTTC
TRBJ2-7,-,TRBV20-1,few,CSARVSEQYF,TGCAGTGCTAGGGTCAGCGAGCAGTACTTC
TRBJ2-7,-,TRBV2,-,CASSESNDVRAYEQYF,TGTGCCAGCAGTGAAAGTAATGATGTCAGAGCCTACGAGCAGTACTTC
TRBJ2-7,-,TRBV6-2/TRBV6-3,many,CASSYVGGEQYF,TGTGCCAGCAGTTACGTAGGGGGCGAGCAGTACTTC
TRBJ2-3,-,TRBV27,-,CASSSTGDLYGTDTQYF,TGTGCCAGCAGTTCCACAGGAGATCTTTACGGCACAGATACGCAGTATTTT
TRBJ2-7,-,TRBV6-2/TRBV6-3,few,CASSNSGASYEQYF,TGTGCCAGCAGTAACTCCGGGGCTTCCTACGAGCAGTACTTC
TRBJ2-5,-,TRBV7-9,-,CASSLRIPGKETQYF,TGTGCCAGCAGCTTGCGAATTCCAGGGAAAGAGACCCAGTACTTC
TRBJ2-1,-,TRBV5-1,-,CASSLDSNSYNEQFF,TGCGCCAGCAGCTTGGACTCCAACTCCTACAATGAGCAGTTCTTC